This T cell receptor beta chain was sequenced in a study of blood T cell repertoires in COVID-19 (TCRdb year 2020). Background for the entire study: Samples from collaborators originated in the United States, Italy and Spain and spanned both the acute and convalescent phases of COVID-19. Where available, HLA class I and class II types were obtained from metadata supplied by the sample provider rather than from assay-based typing. The prospective study material was composed of cDNA or gDNA derived from T cells, B-cell-depleted T cells, or PBMCs. Nearly every sample came with metadata listing a de-identified subject ID, COVID-19 status, age in years and sex. A freely available public database, intended as a resource for researchers studying the immune response to SARS-CoV-2, is where the repertoires were released. Samples were obtained from the ongoing ImmuneRACE study (first 160 participants) and from over 1,000 subjects provided by 6 global collaborators. The dataset comprised deeply sampled blood TCRbeta repertoires from subjects exposed to, actively infected with, or recovered from COVID-19. Here is what the overall study found, with its caveats: The quantity of clinical and demographic metadata differed by source and by participant and was supplied without curation.

Comment on this clone: Its antigen specificity is not known. Base qualities are not at hand, and no much larger clone is one base apart.

From cysteine to phenylalanine, the CDR3 is 16 amino acids long. The sequence is cut down to CDR3 DNA, 48 bases in frame from base 1. Cut back by 4 bases and 1 base, the V and J ends lie 13 bases apart. Per the germline V gene (reference sequence), LGHDT is the CDR1 and YNNKEL is the CDR2. Collaborating institutions collected whole blood in K2EDTA tubes following their own protocols. For TCRbeta analysis, collaborators shipped samples in one of three forms: frozen whole blood, isolated PBMCs, or DNA extracted from either of those sample types. TCRbeta CDR3 regions were amplified from genomic DNA by means of the immunoSEQ Assay, a bias-controlled multiplex PCR. As for the authors' bioinformatics: Nucleated cell counts per sample were estimated from amplification of reference gene primers within the assay. To quantify the absolute abundance of each unique TCRbeta CDR3 rearrangement, sequence reads were collapsed and filtered. Productive Simpson clonality was computed per sample as the square root of Simpson's diversity index over productive rearrangements. Drawn from immuneACCESS, this table holds only the in-frame rearrangements with V and J called that TCRdb kept. Clones are partly lost; checked studies trace under half to an unresolved V gene and leave the rest unexplained. D and trimming come from the DNA, and the V and J calls and clone size come from that table. Here the sample has approximately 290,000 clones; approximately 90% occur a single time. The top ten hold around 13% of the sample.

Here the chain combines TRBV3-1 (or the pseudogene TRBV3-2) and TRBJ2-2, and the D gene may be TRBD1, 5 bases matching. What was sequenced was peripheral blood. This receptor was identified in a woman aged 60-75 years with acute or convalescent COVID-19. DNA sequence: TGTGCCAGCAGCCCCTCTGGGGCAGGGAACACCGGGGAGCTGTTTTTT. This yields the protein CASSPSGAGNTGELFF.